The 22 T cell receptor beta chains presented below share a single source sample, sequenced in a study of blood T cell repertoires in COVID-19. Method: immunoSEQ multiplex PCR; TCRdb's copy keeps in-frame clones and lacks some. This table has hundreds of thousands of clones, about 85% appearing once. The sequenced sample consisted of PBMCs or T cells enriched from blood (not recorded which). The receptors come from a woman aged 50 to 60 who had recovered from COVID-19.

CDR3 sequence: CASSQDPNRGSEQYF. The CDR3 DNA reads TGCGCCAGCAGCCAAGATCCGAACAGGGGCTCCGAGCAGTACTTC. The J gene is TRBJ2-7, the V gene TRBV4-3; 7 bases line up with TRBD1. CDR1 LGHNA and CDR2 YSLEER come from the germline V gene. V was pared by 0 bases and J by 6 bases, with 8 bases of the junction left unmatched. CDR3 length equals 15 residues.

This clone occurred once. The chain has TRBV10-3 and TRBJ1-2, with 12 bases aligning to TRBD1. The CDR3 loop spans 17 amino acids. The V gene end was trimmed by 3 bases and the J gene end by 0 bases; junction bases not matched to a gene: 5. Germline values: CDR1 ENHRY, CDR2 SYGVKD. For the CDR3, the DNA is TGTGCCATCAGTGACCCCGGGACAGGGGGCGCTAACTATGGCTACACCTTC. Protein: CAISDPGTGGANYGYTF.

The chain employs TRBV19 and TRBJ2-7, with a weak D call TRBD1 (5 bases). This CDR3 is 13 amino acids long. The V end was cut by 5 bases, the J end by 6 bases, with 14 bases between. CDR1 is LNHDA and CDR2 is SQIVND in the germline V gene (reference sequence). The CDR3 sequence: CASSWQGRLEQYF. Written as DNA, the CDR3 is TGTGCCAGTAGTTGGCAGGGCCGCCTCGAGCAGTACTTC.

This chain links TRBV27 with TRBJ2-1; a weak D match, TRBD2 (6 bases). The CDR3 extends over 16 amino acids. V lost 1 base to trimming and J lost 7 bases, with 17 bases between them. The germline CDR1 and CDR2 sequences are MNHEY and SMNVEV (reference sequence). CDR3 region: CASSLYGGKGWNEQFF. The CDR3, as DNA: TGTGCCAGCAGTTTATACGGCGGGAAGGGTTGGAATGAGCAGTTCTTC.

The chain combines TRBV4-2 with TRBJ1-2; D is perhaps TRBD1 (6 bases). Germline V gene sequence: CDR1 LGHNA, CDR2 YNFKEQ. V dropped 1 base and J dropped 2 bases, with 8 bases sitting between them. This CDR3 spans 14 amino acids. The CDR3 DNA reads TGTGCCAGCAGCCAAGGGACAGAAAACTATGGCTACACCTTC. The encoded protein is CASSQGTENYGYTF.

The count of this clone is one. The chain joins TRBV7-3 to TRBJ1-1, with D unresolved. CDR1 is SGHTA, CDR2 FQGTGA, per germline. With 1 base removed from V and 1 base from J, the gap between germline ends came to 10 bases. CDR3 size: 15 residues. The chain's CDR3 is CASSLNGPGNTEAFF. CDR3 nucleotide sequence: TGTGCCAGCAGCTTAAACGGCCCAGGGAACACTGAAGCTTTCTTT.

This clone was picked up a small number of times. This rearrangement joins TRBV5-5 to TRBJ1-1, with 7 bases lining up with TRBD1. The CDR3 has 19 amino acids. The V gene's germline CDR1 is SGHKS and CDR2 YYEKEE (reference sequence). The J segment lost 2 bases and the V segment lost 5 bases, leaving 21 bases of the junction unmatched. CDR3 residues: CASSARTGVFFTGNTEAFF. CDR3 bases: TGTGCCAGCAGTGCGCGGACAGGAGTCTTTTTTACCGGAAACACTGAAGCTTTCTTT.

This chain uses TRBV7-2 with TRBJ2-1, with 9 bases that match TRBD2. Trimming took 5 bases from V and 6 from J; bases not matched to a gene: 14. This CDR3 comprises 17 residues. Germline assignment: CDR1 SGHTA and CDR2 FQGNSA. The CDR3 DNA follows: TGTGCCAGCAGCCCAGGTGTAGGGACTAGCCCACTCAATGAGCAGTTCTTC. Translating it yields CASSPGVGTSPLNEQFF. Together with reference TRBV7-2 and TRBJ2-1, the CDR3 gives the full variable domain: GAGVSQSPSNKVTEKGKDVELRCDPISGHTALYWYRQSLGQGLEFLIYFQGNSAPDKSGLPSDRFSAERTGGSVSTLTIQRTQQEDSAVYLCASSPGVGTSPLNEQFFGPGTRLTVL.

The V gene is TRBV7-9, the J gene TRBJ1-1, with 9 bases aligning to TRBD1. This CDR3 comprises 13 residues. Per germline, CDR1 SEHNR and CDR2 FQNEAQ (reference sequence). V shed 4 bases, J shed 6 bases, and the junction held 3 bases outside the gene matches. The CDR3 loop is CASSYTGGSEAFF. The CDR3, as DNA: TGTGCCAGCAGCTATACAGGGGGCTCTGAAGCTTTCTTT.

The chain uses TRBV6-1 and TRBJ1-1; a possible D gene is TRBD1 (5 bases). With 8 bases removed from V and 8 bases from J, the gap between germline ends came to 15 bases. The CDR3 is made up of 12 amino acids. The germline gives CDR1 MNHNS, CDR2 SASEGT. The CDR3 reads CASGYPTAEAFF. CDR3 nucleotides: TGTGCCAGCGGTTATCCGACAGCCGAAGCTTTCTTT.

The chain employs TRBV5-1 and TRBJ2-7; D possibly corresponds to TRBD2 (5 bases). The germline V and J ends were trimmed by 4 bases and 7 bases, with 15 bases remaining between them. This CDR3 is 13 amino acids long. Germline lookup yields CDR1 SGHRS and CDR2 YFSETQ. The CDR3, as DNA: TGCGCCAGCAGCCCAATGGTGGGGAGAGAGCAGTACTTC. Its protein product is CASSPMVGREQYF. Complete variable domain (other parts from reference TRBV5-1 and TRBJ2-7): KAGVTQTPRYLIKTRGQQVTLSCSPISGHRSVSWYQQTPGQGLQFLFEYFSETQRNKGNFPGRFSGRQFSNSRSEMNVSTLELGDSALYLCASSPMVGREQYFGPGTRLTVT.

In its sample, this clone was seen once. This chain links TRBV4-1 with TRBJ1-3; D is unresolved. V lost 0 bases to trimming and J lost 0 bases, with 15 bases between them. From germline, CDR1 is MGHRA and CDR2 YSYEKL. This CDR3 region has 18 residues. The CDR3 loop is CASSQDRSGSRSGNTIYF. The CDR3 DNA sequence: TGCGCCAGCAGCCAAGATCGTTCAGGCAGCCGCTCTGGAAACACCATATATTTT.

The chain carries TRBV14 and TRBJ1-2; D uncertain. V was pared by 0 bases and J by 3 bases, with 17 bases between. Germline V gives CDR1 SGHDN, CDR2 FVKESK. CDR3 length: 17 amino acids. As DNA, the CDR3 is TGTGCCAGCAGCCAAGATTCGACCCGAGGGTTTTACTATGGCTACACCTTC. This translates into CASSQDSTRGFYYGYTF.

The chain combines TRBV5-5 with TRBJ2-7, with TRBD1 matching 11 bases. In germline, CDR1 is SGHKS, CDR2 YYEKEE (reference sequence). The CDR3 length is 15 residues. Trimming took 0 bases from V and 6 from J; bases not matched to a gene: 5. The CDR3 coding sequence is TGTGCCAGCAGCTTGGCCTGGACAGGGGGCGCCGAGCAGTACTTC. Translating gives CASSLAWTGGAEQYF.

The chain carries TRBV5-1 and TRBJ1-6; TRBD1 matches 7 bases. Germline V gene data show CDR1 as SGHRS and CDR2 as YFSETQ. The CDR3 consists of 15 residues. V shed 4 bases, J shed 7 bases, and the junction held 8 bases outside the gene matches. This chain's CDR3 is CASSRSRGDNSPLHF. The DNA of the CDR3 is TGCGCCAGCAGCAGGAGCAGGGGGGACAATTCACCCCTCCACTTT.

CDR3 region: CASTLGTGGDTQYF. CDR3 sequence (DNA): TGTGCCAGCACCCTAGGCACAGGGGGAGATACGCAGTATTTT. V and J are TRBV2 and TRBJ2-3; 8 bases agree with TRBD1. CDR1 and CDR2 (germline): SNHLY, FYNNEI. V shed 7 bases and J 5 bases; nucleotides not matched to a gene: 8. The CDR3 runs to 14 residues.

The chain is built from TRBV30 and TRBJ2-1, with 8 bases that match TRBD2. CDR3 length: 13 residues. The J segment lost 7 bases and the V segment lost 2 bases, leaving 4 bases of the junction unmatched. Germline CDR1 and CDR2: GTSNPN and SVGIG (reference sequence). The CDR3 coding sequence is TGTGCCTGGAGTCCGGGACTAGTTAATGAGCAGTTCTTC. It encodes CAWSPGLVNEQFF. The variable domain in full, with the rest retrieved from reference TRBV30 and TRBJ2-1, is SQTIHQWPATLVQPVGSPLSLECTVEGTSNPNLYWYRQAAGRGLQLLFYSVGIGQISSEVPQNLSASRPQDRQFILSSKKLLLSDSGFYLCAWSPGLVNEQFFGPGTRLTVL.

On this clone itself: The sample carries other DNA sequences with the same CDR3. The chain couples TRBV18 to TRBJ1-1; 8 positions agree with TRBD1. The CDR3 length is 15 residues. Germline-derived CDR1 and CDR2 are KGHSH and LQKENI. J was trimmed by 1 base and V by 3 bases; bases with no gene match: 4. The CDR3 reads CASSPRTGRNTEAFF. The CDR3 DNA reads as TGTGCCAGCTCACCTAGGACAGGGCGGAACACTGAAGCTTTCTTT.

This chain links TRBV19 with TRBJ1-4; D unclear. CDR3 length equals 14 residues. Per the germline V gene, CDR1 is LNHDA and CDR2 is SQIVND (reference sequence). The V end was cut by 6 bases, the J end by 0 bases, with 8 bases between. CDR3 sequence reads: CASRTTTTNEKLFF. The CDR3, as DNA: TGTGCCAGTAGGACGACAACAACTAATGAAAAACTGTTTTTT. The entire variable domain, with the rest obtained from reference TRBV19 and TRBJ1-4, is as follows: DGGITQSPKYLFRKEGQNVTLSCEQNLNHDAMYWYRQDPGQGLRLIYYSQIVNDFQKGDIAEGYSVSREKKESFPLTVTSAQKNPTAFYLCASRTTTTNEKLFFGSGTQLSVL.

The chain couples TRBV18 to TRBJ2-5; 7 bases are a match to TRBD1. CDR3 length: 12 amino acids. Unmatched junction bases numbered 1, after V lost 4 bases and J lost 5 bases. Germline values: CDR1 KGHSH, CDR2 LQKENI. In DNA, the CDR3 is TGTGCCAGCTCACAGGGGGCGGAGACCCAGTACTTC. Amino acid sequence: CASSQGAETQYF.

The chain combines TRBV29-1 with TRBJ2-3, with D unresolved. This CDR3 has 14 residues. CDR1 and CDR2 from the germline V gene are SQVTM and ANQGSEA. V was cut by 3 bases and J by 4 bases, with 14 bases left in between. This chain's CDR3 is CSVDGRHPSDTQYF. CDR3 nucleotides: TGCAGCGTTGATGGAAGACATCCTTCAGATACGCAGTATTTT.

The chain has TRBV29-1 and TRBJ2-3; weak D call: TRBD1 (6 bases). This CDR3 spans 17 amino acids. Germline values: CDR1 SQVTM, CDR2 ANQGSEA. V lost 2 bases and J lost 0, with 18 bases in between. The CDR3 DNA follows: TGCAGCGTTGAATCATCTCCGGGACACAGAAGCACAGATACGCAGTATTTT. Encoded protein: CSVESSPGHRSTDTQYF.